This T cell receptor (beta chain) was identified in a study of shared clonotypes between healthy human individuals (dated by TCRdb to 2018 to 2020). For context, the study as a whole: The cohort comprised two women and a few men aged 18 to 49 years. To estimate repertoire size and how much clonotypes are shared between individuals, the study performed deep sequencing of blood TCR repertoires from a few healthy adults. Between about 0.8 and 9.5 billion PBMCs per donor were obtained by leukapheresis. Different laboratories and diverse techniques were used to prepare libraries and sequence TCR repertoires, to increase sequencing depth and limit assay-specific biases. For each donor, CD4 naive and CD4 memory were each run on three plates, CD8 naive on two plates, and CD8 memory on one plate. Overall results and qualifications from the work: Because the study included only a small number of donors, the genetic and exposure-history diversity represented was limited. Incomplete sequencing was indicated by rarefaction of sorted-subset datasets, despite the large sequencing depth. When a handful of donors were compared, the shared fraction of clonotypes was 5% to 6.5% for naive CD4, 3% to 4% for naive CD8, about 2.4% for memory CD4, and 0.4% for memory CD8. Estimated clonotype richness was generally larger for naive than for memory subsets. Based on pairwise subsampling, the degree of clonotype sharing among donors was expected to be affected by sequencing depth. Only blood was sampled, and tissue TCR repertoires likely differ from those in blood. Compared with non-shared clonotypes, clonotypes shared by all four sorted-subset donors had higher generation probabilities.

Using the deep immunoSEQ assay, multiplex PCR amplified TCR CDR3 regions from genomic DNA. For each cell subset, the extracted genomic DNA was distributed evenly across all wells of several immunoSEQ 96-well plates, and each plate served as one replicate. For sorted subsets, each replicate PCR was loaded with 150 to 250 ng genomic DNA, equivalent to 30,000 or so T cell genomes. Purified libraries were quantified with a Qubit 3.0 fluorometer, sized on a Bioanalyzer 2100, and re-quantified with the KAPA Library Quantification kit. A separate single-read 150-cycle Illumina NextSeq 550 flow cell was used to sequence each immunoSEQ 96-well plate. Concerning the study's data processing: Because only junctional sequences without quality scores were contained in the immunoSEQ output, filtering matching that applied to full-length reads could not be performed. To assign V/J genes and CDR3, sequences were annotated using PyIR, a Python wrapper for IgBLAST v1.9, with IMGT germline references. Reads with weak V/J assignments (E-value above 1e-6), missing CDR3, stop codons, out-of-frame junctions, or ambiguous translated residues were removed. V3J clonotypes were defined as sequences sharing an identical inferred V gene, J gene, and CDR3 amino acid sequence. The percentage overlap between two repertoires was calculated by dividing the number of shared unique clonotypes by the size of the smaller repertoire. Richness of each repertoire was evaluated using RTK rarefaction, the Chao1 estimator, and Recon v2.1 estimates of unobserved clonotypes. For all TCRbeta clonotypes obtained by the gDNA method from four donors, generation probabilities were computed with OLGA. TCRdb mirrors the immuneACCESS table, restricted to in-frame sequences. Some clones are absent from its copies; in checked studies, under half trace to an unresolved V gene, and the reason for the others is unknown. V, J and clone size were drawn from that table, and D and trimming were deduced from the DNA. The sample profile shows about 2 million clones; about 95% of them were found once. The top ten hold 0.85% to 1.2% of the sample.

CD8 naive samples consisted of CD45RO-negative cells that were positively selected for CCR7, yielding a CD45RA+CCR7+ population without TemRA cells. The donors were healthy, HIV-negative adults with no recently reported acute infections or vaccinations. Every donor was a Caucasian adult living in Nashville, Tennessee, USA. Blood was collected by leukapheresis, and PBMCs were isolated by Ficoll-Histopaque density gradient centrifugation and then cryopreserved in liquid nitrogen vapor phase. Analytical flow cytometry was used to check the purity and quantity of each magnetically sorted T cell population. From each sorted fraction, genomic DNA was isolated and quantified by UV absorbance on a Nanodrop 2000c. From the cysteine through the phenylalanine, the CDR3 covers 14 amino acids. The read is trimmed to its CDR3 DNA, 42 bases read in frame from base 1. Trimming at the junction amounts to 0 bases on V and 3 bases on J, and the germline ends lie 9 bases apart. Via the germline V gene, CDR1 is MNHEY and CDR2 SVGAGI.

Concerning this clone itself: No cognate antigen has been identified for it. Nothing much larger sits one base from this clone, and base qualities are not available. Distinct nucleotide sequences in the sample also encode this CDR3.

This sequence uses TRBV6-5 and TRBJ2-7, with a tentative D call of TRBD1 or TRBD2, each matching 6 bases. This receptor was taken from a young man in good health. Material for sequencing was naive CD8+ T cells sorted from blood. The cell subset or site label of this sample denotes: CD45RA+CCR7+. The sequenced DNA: TGTGCCAGCAGTTACTCAGGGGGAGGCTACGAGCAGTACTTC. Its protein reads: CASSYSGGGYEQYF.